This section outlines one T cell receptor (beta chain) sequence together with its context. Germline V gene data show CDR1 as LGHDT and CDR2 as YNNKEL (reference sequence). The CDR3 covers 16 residues. Trimming removed 0 bases at V and 8 bases at J, with 19 bases between. How the authors handled the data: The assay estimated nucleated cells by amplifying reference gene primers. Sequencing was performed with immunoSEQ multiplex PCR; in TCRdb, only in-frame clones are kept and a portion is missing. V and J calls and clone size are as listed in that table; D and trimming were resolved from the DNA. The table includes about 150,000 clones, about 90% detected once. These data are taken from a study of blood T cell repertoires in COVID-19. The overall study: Italy, Spain and the United States were the sources of the convalescent and acute COVID-19 samples. Nucleic acid was either cDNA or gDNA, and it came from T cells, B-cell-depleted T cells, or PBMCs.

The sequence was obtained from a woman aged 60-70 years with active or convalescent COVID-19. The source material was peripheral blood. The genes are TRBV3-1 (or the pseudogene TRBV3-2) and TRBJ1-2, with D maybe TRBD1 (5 bases). This CDR3 is CASSQEGERDYYGYTF. CDR3 nucleotide sequence: TGTGCCAGCAGCCAAGAAGGGGAGAGGGACTATTACGGCTACACCTTC.